A single sample is the source of the 17 T cell receptor beta chains below, sequenced in a study of cytomegalovirus exposure and HLA in healthy donors (dated by TCRdb to 2015 to 2018). Libraries were made using the immunoSEQ multiplex PCR assay. A mixture of 60 forward primers for TCR Vbeta segments and 13 reverse primers for TCR Jbeta segments was used in the multiplex PCR. TCRdb provides this immuneACCESS table in a form limited to in-frame rearrangements. Some clones are lacking; in checked studies, under half of them reflect an unresolved V gene, and why the rest are absent is not known. Counted in this sample were about 260,000 clones; 84% of them appeared once. 1.5% to 2% of the sample is in the top ten clones. The sequencing input was PBMCs. The receptors were sampled from a woman aged 40 to 50 in good health and CMV-seropositive.

V usage is TRBV5-5 and J usage is TRBJ1-3, with a weak D call TRBD1 (6 bases). From germline, CDR1 is SGHKS and CDR2 YYEKEE (reference sequence). Trimming cost V 5 bases and J 1 base, with 13 bases left between them. The CDR3 is made up of 15 amino acids. CDR3 nucleotide sequence: TGTGCCAGCAGTACGGACAGCACTTCTGGAAACACCATATATTTT. It translates to CASSTDSTSGNTIYF.

The gene calls are TRBV9 and TRBJ2-7; 9 bases align to TRBD2. V shed 4 bases and J 5 bases; nucleotides not matched to a gene: 13. This CDR3 spans 16 amino acids. The germline V gene encodes CDR1 SGDLS and CDR2 YYNGEE. Here the CDR3 DNA reads TGTGCCAGCAGCCCCTCGGTTAGCGGGAGTCTCAACGAGCAGTACTTC. Its protein product is CASSPSVSGSLNEQYF.

The chain carries TRBV28 and TRBJ2-2; weak D call: TRBD2 (5 bases). There are 16 residues in the CDR3. Trimming took off 5 bases at V and 1 base at J, with 14 bases between the two ends. Germline V gene data show CDR1 as MDHEN and CDR2 as SYDVKM. This CDR3 reads CASSQLRLQNTGELFF. For the CDR3, the DNA is TGTGCCAGCAGTCAACTTCGACTACAGAACACCGGGGAGCTGTTTTTT.

The chain carries TRBV20-1 and TRBJ2-3; D remains unclear. CDR1 is DFQATT and CDR2 is SNEGSKA in the germline V gene (reference sequence). The CDR3 is 9 amino acids. CDR3 amino acids: CSPSGEQYF. The DNA of the CDR3 is TGCAGCCCCTCCGGAGAACAGTATTTT.

The chain recombines TRBV5-8 with TRBJ1-5, with D possibly being TRBD1 (5 bases). The CDR3 covers 15 residues. Trimming left V 7 bases short and J 4 bases short, with 18 bases between. The germline V gene encodes CDR1 SGHTS and CDR2 YDEGEE. The CDR3 nucleotides are TGTGCCAGCGGACAACAGCGGGGGTCGAATCAGCCCCAGCATTTT. Translating it yields CASGQQRGSNQPQHF.

The genes are TRBV7-8 and TRBJ2-1, with TRBD2 identical over 13 bases. The trim removed 1 base at V and 0 bases at J, leaving 9 bases unmatched. CDR1 and CDR2 from the germline V gene are SGHVS and FQNEAQ. This CDR3 contains 20 residues. The CDR3 coding sequence is TGTGCCAGCAGCTTAGTACGGACTAGCGGGAGTCTTTACTCCTACAATGAGCAGTTCTTC. Protein product: CASSLVRTSGSLYSYNEQFF.

This chain links TRBV6-1 with TRBJ2-7; 7 positions match TRBD1. This CDR3 has 13 amino acids. After removal of 4 bases from V and 6 bases from J, the junction contained 6 bases not matched to a gene. The germline V gene encodes CDR1 MNHNS and CDR2 SASEGT. The CDR3 DNA reads as TGTGCCAGCAGTGTACCGACAGGGAGCGAGCAGTACTTC. Its protein is CASSVPTGSEQYF.

V is TRBV28 and J is TRBJ1-1, with D perhaps TRBD1 (6 bases). Germline loops: CDR1 MDHEN, CDR2 SYDVKM. The V end was cut by 5 bases, the J end by 2 bases, with 15 bases between. The CDR3 runs to 15 residues. The CDR3 sequence: CASSPVRGLNTEAFF. The CDR3 DNA reads as TGTGCCAGCAGTCCGGTCAGGGGCCTAAACACTGAAGCTTTCTTT.

The V gene is TRBV9, the J gene TRBJ1-2; D possibly corresponds to TRBD1 (5 bases). The CDR3 loop spans 15 amino acids. The germline V gene has CDR1 SGDLS and CDR2 YYNGEE. V shed 0 bases and J shed 7 bases, with 16 bases lying between them. The CDR3 DNA reads as TGTGCCAGCAGCGTAGAGGTGGAGGGGAGGTCTGGCTACACCTTC. Encoded protein: CASSVEVEGRSGYTF.

This clone was detected once. The V call is TRBV10-1, the J call TRBJ2-7, with TRBD1 identical over 10 bases. Germline V gives CDR1 WNHNN, CDR2 SYGVQD (reference sequence). The CDR3 spans 15 residues. The junction had 5 bases not matched to a gene; V was cut back by 2 bases and J by 4 bases. The CDR3 nucleotides are TGCGCCAGCAGTGAGACGACAGGGGGCAGTTACGAGCAGTACTTC. Translation: CASSETTGGSYEQYF.

The V gene is TRBV7-9, the J gene TRBJ1-4, with D perhaps TRBD1 (5 bases). The germline gives CDR1 SEHNR, CDR2 FQNEAQ (reference sequence). This CDR3 has 15 residues. Trimming took 0 bases from V and 8 from J, leaving 13 bases between them. In DNA form, the CDR3 reads TGTGCCAGCAGCTTAGCGAGGCAGGGTTGGGAAAAACTGTTTTTT. It specifies CASSLARQGWEKLFF.

This rearrangement joins TRBV15 to TRBJ2-2; 7 bases are shared with TRBD2. The germline V gene has CDR1 LNHNV and CDR2 YYDKDF (reference sequence). V lost 2 bases and J lost 2; bases outside the gene matches: 14. CDR3 size: 19 residues. CDR3 residues: CATSRSLRASGLNTGELFF. The CDR3 nucleotides are TGTGCCACCAGCAGATCACTCCGGGCTAGCGGTTTAAACACCGGGGAGCTGTTTTTT.

The CDR3 DNA is TGTGCCAGCAGCTTAGACAGGGGAGTTAGGACTGAAGCTTTCTTT. Protein sequence: CASSLDRGVRTEAFF. This chain connects TRBV7-2 to TRBJ1-1, with 7 bases fitting TRBD1. V gave up 1 base and J gave up 5 bases; unmatched junction bases: 7. CDR1 is SGHTA, CDR2 FQGNSA, per germline. The CDR3 runs to 15 residues.

The chain links TRBV20-1 to TRBJ2-7; D gene unclear. Germline lookup yields CDR1 DFQATT and CDR2 SNEGSKA (reference sequence). The length of the CDR3 is 11 residues. V was clipped by 3 bases and J by 6 bases, with 9 bases between them. The CDR3 reads CSASIEFEQYF. The CDR3 nucleotides read TGCAGTGCTAGTATAGAGTTCGAGCAGTACTTC.

The CDR3: CASSFRLAGAYEQYF. CDR3 nucleotide sequence: TGTGCCAGCAGCTTCAGGCTAGCGGGAGCCTACGAGCAGTACTTC. The chain uses TRBV13 and TRBJ2-7; 10 nucleotides match TRBD2. J gave up 2 bases and V 3 bases, and 4 bases lay outside the gene matches. CDR1 is PRHDT, CDR2 FYEKMQ, per germline (reference sequence). The CDR3 runs to 15 residues.

The chain joins TRBV11-2 to TRBJ2-5, with 8 bases aligning to TRBD2. CDR1 and CDR2 (germline): SGHAT, FQNNGV. J lost 5 bases, V lost 1 base, and 6 bases had no gene match. The CDR3 totals 15 residues. The CDR3 DNA reads TGTGCCAGCAGCTTAGGGCCGGGAGGGCCGGAGACCCAGTACTTC. It translates to CASSLGPGGPETQYF.

The J gene is TRBJ2-5, the V gene TRBV4-2; TRBD2 might be the D (7 bases). The V gene lost 1 base and the J gene lost 0 bases, with 15 bases spanning the gap. The CDR3 is 17 residues long. Germline V gene lookup returns CDR1 LGHNA and CDR2 YNFKEQ. The CDR3 DNA follows: TGTGCCAGCAGCCAAGTAGGGGGGGGAGGGTACCAAGAGACCCAGTACTTC. Its translation: CASSQVGGGGYQETQYF.